The sequence of this T cell receptor beta chain was determined in a study of T-cell memory formation after mild COVID-19. Across the whole study: Clusters of TCRs were largely donor specific. Study findings and constraints: CM and EM subsets held most contracting CD4+ clones; EMRA held CD8+ ones.

This clonotype has a count of ten or more. Its antigen is not known. The CDR3 totals 15 residues. Trimming removed 5 bases from V and 2 bases from J; junction bases left unmatched: 3. The V gene's germline CDR1 is SGHAT and CDR2 FQNNGV. TCRdb re-derived calls from the 5' RACE reads in MiXCR, one entry per CDR3 protein. The sample has hundreds of thousands of distinct CDR3 sequences, roughly 17% seen once; the top ten hold 12%. The chain is built from TRBV11-2 and TRBJ2-2, with 9 bases matching TRBD1. The receptor comes from an adult woman who had mild COVID-19 (a few samples of this study predate the infection). Cell type and time point are not known. The sample consisted of PBMCs or a T cell subset sorted from them (not recorded which). CDR3 sequence (DNA): TGTGCCAGCAGCCTACAGGGGGCTAACACCGGGGAGCTGTTTTTT. This gives the protein CASSLQGANTGELFF.